Listed here are 5 T cell receptor beta chains from one sample, sequenced in a study of blood T cell repertoires in COVID-19. Profiled with immunoSEQ multiplex PCR; TCRdb holds only in-frame clones, not every one. The table lists 150,000 or so clones, about four fifths of them singletons, with more than 7% in the top ten. Material: peripheral blood. The receptors shown here come from a human donor with acute or convalescent COVID-19. The donor label of this sample is uncertain.

The chain joins TRBV10-3 to TRBJ1-1; D perhaps matches TRBD1 (6 bases). The CDR3 totals 14 residues. Trimming left V 2 bases short and J 0 bases short, with 7 bases between. Per germline, CDR1 ENHRY and CDR2 SYGVKD. CDR3 nucleotide sequence: TGTGCCATCAGTGAGGCAGGGGTGAACACTGAAGCTTTCTTT. As protein: CAISEAGVNTEAFF.

The gene calls are TRBV27 and TRBJ2-3, with 14 bases matching TRBD2. The germline gives CDR1 MNHEY, CDR2 SMNVEV (reference sequence). The V and J ends lost 4 bases and 8 bases, in that order; junction bases with no gene match: 8. The CDR3 extends over 16 amino acids. The CDR3 reads CASSSRLAGGLGTQYF. The CDR3 nucleotides read TGTGCCAGCAGTTCCCGACTAGCGGGGGGGCTGGGTACGCAGTATTTT.

This clone showed up just a few times. The rearrangement uses TRBV15 and TRBJ1-2; D call uncertain. The germline gives CDR1 LNHNV, CDR2 YYDKDF (reference sequence). V was shortened by 4 bases and J by 2 bases, with 11 bases between the two germline ends. This CDR3 comprises 14 residues. The CDR3 coding sequence is TGTGCCACCAGCAAGGGTCGGGAAAACTATGGCTACACCTTC. As protein: CATSKGRENYGYTF.

V is TRBV5-4 and J is TRBJ2-4, with a tentative D call TRBD2 (5 bases). The CDR3 length is 16 residues. The V gene's germline CDR1 is SGHNT and CDR2 YYREEE (reference sequence). V gave up 0 bases and J gave up 9 bases, with 19 bases separating them. The CDR3: CASSLAKPGSGSIQYF. CDR3 in DNA: TGTGCCAGCAGCTTGGCGAAACCGGGATCGGGGTCCATTCAGTACTTC.

V gene TRBV2 combines with J gene TRBJ1-3, with 10 bases that match TRBD1. Germline CDR1 and CDR2: SNHLY and FYNNEI. The CDR3 extends over 20 amino acids. Germline trimming cut 3 bases from V and 0 bases from J; bases unmatched to any gene: 14. CDR3 in DNA: TGTGCCAGCAGTGACTCCGGGGGACAGGGGTTATCGAGCTCTGGAAACACCATATATTTT. It translates to CASSDSGGQGLSSSGNTIYF.